Given below is one TCR beta chain in context. As yet, its antigen is unknown. Each subset's genomic DNA was split evenly across several immunoSEQ plates. The assay was immunoSEQ multiplex PCR, and TCRdb's table has in-frame clones only and misses some. The data hold about 2,200,000 clones, with 90% to 95% observed a single time. The naive CD8 fraction comprised CD45RO-negative cells positively selected for CCR7 and excluded terminally differentiated effector memory CD45RA+ cells. These data are taken from a study of shared clonotypes between healthy human individuals. Study as a whole: Researchers assigned three CD4 naive, three CD4 memory, two CD8 naive and one CD8 memory plate to each donor. Study conclusions and caveats: Sharing across four donors was seen in approximately 5.2% of naive CD4 clonotypes.

Germline-derived CDR1 and CDR2 are SGHTA and FQGNSA. This CDR3 has 13 amino acids. Trimming took off 5 bases at V and 5 bases at J, with 12 bases between the two ends. This receptor was obtained from a man between 18 and 29 years old in good health. Some clones in this sample may be carry-over from other donors' samples. Sequenced: naive CD8+ T cells from PBMCs. The rearrangement uses TRBV7-2 and TRBJ1-1, with D possibly matching TRBD1 (6 bases). The CDR3 loop reads CASSTGGGTEAFF. The CDR3 coding sequence is TGTGCCAGCAGCACCGGAGGGGGGACTGAAGCTTTCTTT.